The rows below give T cell receptor beta chains drawn from one sample of a study of T cells after posttransplantation cyclophosphamide. Sequencing used immunoSEQ multiplex PCR; TCRdb keeps in-frame clones, though not all of them. The data show tens of thousands of clones, with approximately 85% seen just once and roughly 6.2% held by the top ten. The sample comprised PBMCs. These receptors were obtained from a woman aged 60-75 years with a blood cancer, CMV-positive, and with a related stem cell donor. The CDR3 runs from the conserved cysteine through the conserved F or W. A D gene is named only where the DNA matches it firmly. Size is omitted from some rows. Given values are once, few, many or a class for expanded clones.

clone size	D gene	V gene	J gene	CDR3 length	CDR3 DNA	CDR3 protein
NA	TRBD1	TRBV6-1	TRBJ1-2	13	TGTGCCAGCAGTGTTACAGGGGGTATTGGCTACACCTTC	CASSVTGGIGYTF
once	TRBD1	TRBV30	TRBJ2-1	12	TGTGTTCAGACAGGGGGTGCGGATGAGCAGTTCTTC	CVQTGGADEQFF
NA	TRBD2	TRBV7-2	TRBJ2-7	15	TGTGCCAGCAGCTCCAGCGGGAGCTCTATCTACGAGCAGTACTTC	CASSSSGSSIYEQYF
NA	NA	TRBV7-8	TRBJ1-1	15	TGTGCCAGCAGCCCGCGGGTAGTCATGAACACTGAAGCTTTCTTT	CASSPRVVMNTEAFF
NA	NA	TRBV28	TRBJ2-2	15	TGTGCCAGCATGCAGAAGGGACACCTGAGAGGGGAGCTGTTTTTT	CASMQKGHLRGELFF
NA	NA	TRBV5-1	TRBJ2-3	15	TGCGCCAGCAGCTTGACCTTGGGAGCTGGGGATACGCAGTATTTT	CASSLTLGAGDTQYF
NA	TRBD2	TRBV6-1	TRBJ2-1	15	TGTGCCAGCAGGGGGACTAGCGGGAACTACAATGAGCAGTTCTTC	CASRGTSGNYNEQFF
NA	TRBD1	TRBV18	TRBJ1-5	15	TGTGCCAGCTCACCAAGGGACAGGGTCGGGCAGCCCCAGCATTTT	CASSPRDRVGQPQHF
NA	NA	TRBV10-2	TRBJ2-1	17	TGCGCCAGCAGTGTACCAGTAGCGGTCAGCTCCTACAATGAGCAGTTCTTC	CASSVPVAVSSYNEQFF
NA	NA	TRBV7-8	TRBJ2-7	16	TGTGCCAGCAGCTTGCGACAGGCAAGGCCGCAGGACGAGCAGTACTTC	CASSLRQARPQDEQYF
NA	NA	TRBV6-1	TRBJ1-5	13	TGTGCCAGCACCCCAGGTCGAAATCAGCCCCAGCATTTT	CASTPGRNQPQHF
NA	TRBD2	TRBV9	TRBJ2-1	16	TGTGCCAGCAGCCCCGGGACTAGCCGGGGCTTCAATGAGCAGTTCTTC	CASSPGTSRGFNEQFF
NA	TRBD2	TRBV5-1	TRBJ2-2	18	TGCGCCAGCAGGTCCCCCAGCGGGAGGGAAGGGAACACCGGGGAGCTGTTTTTT	CASRSPSGREGNTGELFF
NA	NA	TRBV5-1	TRBJ1-1	15	TGCGCCAGCAGCTTGGCCGAGCGGATGAACACTGAAGCTTTCTTT	CASSLAERMNTEAFF
NA	TRBD2	TRBV7-2	TRBJ2-3	16	TGTGCCAGCAGCCTGGGACCTGCTAGCGGCGTCGGTACGCAGTATTTT	CASSLGPASGVGTQYF
NA	TRBD1	TRBV4-1	TRBJ2-2	15	TGCGCCAGCAGCCAAGGGGACAGGGACACCGGGGAGCTGTTTTTT	CASSQGDRDTGELFF
NA	TRBD1	TRBV5-1	TRBJ2-7	17	TGCGCCAGCAGCTTAACGACAGGGGGTGTTACTTCCTACGAGCAGTACTTC	CASSLTTGGVTSYEQYF
NA	TRBD1	TRBV5-6	TRBJ1-2	15	TGTGCCAGCAGCCTGCTCCGACAGGGGCGGTATGGCTACACCTTC	CASSLLRQGRYGYTF
NA	NA	TRBV5-1	TRBJ1-1	14	TGCGCCAGCAGCTTGGCTATCCTGAACACTGAAGCTTTCTTT	CASSLAILNTEAFF
NA	TRBD1	TRBV5-1	TRBJ1-2	13	TGCGCCAGCAGCCAGGGGGCCGGCTATGGCTACACCTTC	CASSQGAGYGYTF
NA	TRBD1	TRBV10-3	TRBJ1-5	13	TGTGCCATCAGTGGCGGGACAGAGCAGCCCCAGCATTTT	CAISGGTEQPQHF
NA	TRBD1	TRBV7-8	TRBJ2-2	15	TGTGCCAGCAGGGGGGGACAGGGTGGCACCGGGGAGCTGTTTTTT	CASRGGQGGTGELFF
NA	NA	TRBV5-1	TRBJ2-7	15	TGCGCCAGCAGCAACACAGGGGGGGTGCTCTACGAGCAGTACTTC	CASSNTGGVLYEQYF
NA	NA	TRBV5-6	TRBJ2-1	15	TGTGCCAGCAGCTTGGGATCGGGGTCCTACAATGAGCAGTTCTTC	CASSLGSGSYNEQFF
NA	NA	TRBV6-5	TRBJ1-3	16	TGTGCCAGCAGTTACTGTCAGGAGGTCTCTGGAAACACCATATATTTT	CASSYCQEVSGNTIYF
once	TRBD2	TRBV28	TRBJ2-2	17	TGTGCCAGCAGTTTATTGGGACTAGCGGGAGGCAACGGGGAGCTGTTTTTT	CASSLLGLAGGNGELFF
NA	TRBD2	TRBV7-7	TRBJ2-1	14	TGTGCTAGCAGCCTCGGACTAGCGGGAGACGAGCAGTTCTTC	CASSLGLAGDEQFF
NA	TRBD2	TRBV7-6	TRBJ2-2	15	TGTGCCAGCAGCTTACCGACTAGCGGCACCGGGGAGCTGTTTTTT	CASSLPTSGTGELFF
NA	TRBD2	TRBV7-9	TRBJ2-3	15	TGTGCCAGCAGCTTAGCCGGGGCGGGAGCAAATACGCAGTATTTT	CASSLAGAGANTQYF
NA	NA	TRBV27	TRBJ2-4	17	TGTGCCAGCAGTCAGTCGGGGGTCTGGGGTTTAGGTATAATTCAGTACTTC	CASSQSGVWGLGIIQYF
NA	TRBD1	TRBV18	TRBJ1-1	14	TGTGCCAGCTCACTAACTCCGACAGGGTTTGAAGCTTTCTTT	CASSLTPTGFEAFF
few	NA	TRBV4-1	TRBJ1-2	14	TGCGCCAGCAGCCAAGGGTCAGGACAGTATGGCTACACCTTC	CASSQGSGQYGYTF
NA	NA	TRBV27	TRBJ2-7	17	TGTGCCAGCAGTTTATCTCGGAGTGGCTCCGTCCCCTACGAGCAGTACTTC	CASSLSRSGSVPYEQYF
once	TRBD1	TRBV15	TRBJ1-1	15	TGTGCCACCAGCATGACGGACAGGGCGAACACTGAAGCTTTCTTT	CATSMTDRANTEAFF
NA	TRBD2	TRBV5-4	TRBJ2-1	17	TGTGCCAGCAGCTTGGGGGCGGCTAGCGGGATACACAATGAGCAGTTCTTC	CASSLGAASGIHNEQFF
NA	NA	TRBV14	TRBJ1-2	15	TGTGCCAGCAGCGCTAGGATTGACCGAGTCGAGGGCTACACCTTC	CASSARIDRVEGYTF
NA	NA	TRBV10-3	TRBJ2-1	13	TGTGCCATCAGTGAGTCCCAGGGAGGTGAGCAGTTCTTC	CAISESQGGEQFF
NA	TRBD2	TRBV15	TRBJ2-7	14	TGTGCCACCAGCTCGAAGCGGGAGGGCTACGAGCAGTACTTC	CATSSKREGYEQYF
NA	TRBD2	TRBV9	TRBJ2-1	15	TGTGCCAGCAGCCTAGCGGGAGCGGGATACAATGAGCAGTTCTTC	CASSLAGAGYNEQFF
NA	TRBD2	TRBV6-6	TRBJ2-7	12	TGTGCCACCGGAACTAGCGGGTACGAGCAGTACTTC	CATGTSGYEQYF
few	NA	TRBV7-9	TRBJ1-1	14	TGTGCCAGCAGCTTAGAGGCGCGGATCACTGAAGCTTTCTTT	CASSLEARITEAFF
NA	TRBD2	TRBV7-8	TRBJ2-7	15	TGTGCCAGCAGCTTCTCCCTAGCGGGTGGGTACGAGCAGTACTTC	CASSFSLAGGYEQYF
NA	TRBD1	TRBV6-1	TRBJ1-2	13	TGTGCCAGCACTCGGCGACAGGGGGAGGGCTACACCTTC	CASTRRQGEGYTF
NA	NA	TRBV5-4	TRBJ1-1	14	TGTGCCAGCAGCTTTCAGGTGGGTGGCACTGAAGCTTTCTTT	CASSFQVGGTEAFF
NA	NA	TRBV5-1	TRBJ2-1	12	TGCGCCAGCAGCTTGGTCCGGACAGAGCAGTTCTTC	CASSLVRTEQFF
NA	NA	TRBV27	TRBJ2-6	16	TGTGCCAGCAGTCCGCGTCAGGGGTACGGGGCCAACGTCCTGACTTTC	CASSPRQGYGANVLTF
NA	NA	TRBV19	TRBJ2-2	16	TGTGCCAGTAGTATAGGCCTTAGCGGGAACACCGGGGAGCTGTTTTTT	CASSIGLSGNTGELFF
NA	NA	TRBV6-5	TRBJ2-1	14	TGTGCCAGCAGTTACTCGTCAGTTTACAATGAGCAGTTCTTC	CASSYSSVYNEQFF